This T cell receptor beta chain was sequenced during a study of blood T cells in healthy people across ages. Study-wide results and limits: Long-lived donors carried more naive CD4+ cells and greater diversity than aged donors. Per million T cells, TCR beta diversity dropped roughly linearly as age increased.

This CDR3 spans 13 amino acids. The germline CDR1 and CDR2 sequences are LGHNA and YNFKEQ. V shed 1 base and J shed 16 bases, with 14 bases lying between them. The authors ran a second PCR of about 6 to 12 cycles using a sample-barcoded 5' primer and a J-beta primer mix. Each cDNA molecule carried a tag from a template-switch adaptor that contained 12 random nucleotides. Samples each returned at least 3 million CDR3-containing paired-end reads. MiXCR, run by TCRdb on the 5' RACE reads, gives a single entry per CDR3 protein. The sample records around 1,800,000 distinct CDR3 sequences, 30% to 40% being singletons. Concerning this clonotype: Its antigen is unknown.

The sample consisted of blood. The source is a human donor in good health. The rearrangement joins TRBV4-2 to TRBJ1-6; no clear D gene. For the CDR3, the DNA is TGTGCCAGCAGCCAAGTCGACCCTTCCCGGCTCCACTTT. Encoded protein: CASSQVDPSRLHF.